These 31 T cell receptor beta chains came from one sample sequenced in a study of blood T cell repertoires in COVID-19. TCRdb's table, derived via immunoSEQ multiplex PCR, lists solely in-frame clones and lacks some. The table shows under 150,000 clones, with 75% to 85% occurring only once. Sequenced input: peripheral blood. The receptors here all came from a man older than 75 with acute or convalescent COVID-19.

This clone was found a few times. The V gene is TRBV5-5, the J gene TRBJ1-1, with 11 bases that match TRBD1. The CDR3 runs to 16 residues. CDR1 is SGHKS and CDR2 is YYEKEE in the germline V gene (reference sequence). J was trimmed by 1 base and V by 4 bases; bases with no gene match: 6. The CDR3 nucleotides are TGTGCCAGCAGCCCAGGAGGGACAGGGGGGAACACTGAAGCTTTCTTT. It yields the protein CASSPGGTGGNTEAFF. Supplemented by reference TRBV5-5 and TRBJ1-1, the full variable domain reads DAGVTQSPTHLIKTRGQQVTLRCSPISGHKSVSWYQQVLGQGPQFIFQYYEKEERGRGNFPDRFSARQFPNYSSELNVNALLLGDSALYLCASSPGGTGGNTEAFFGQGTRLTVV.

This clone was seen a few times. The chain employs TRBV2 and TRBJ2-2; TRBD2 matches 7 bases. V shed 5 bases and J 1 base; nucleotides not matched to a gene: 4. The germline V gene encodes CDR1 SNHLY and CDR2 FYNNEI. The CDR3 spans 15 residues. DNA of the CDR3: TGTGCCAGCAGTTTAGCGGGCGGGAACACCGGGGAGCTGTTTTTT. Amino acids: CASSLAGGNTGELFF.

The CDR3 protein is CASSLDWVSGANVLTF. The CDR3 coding sequence is TGTGCCAGCTCACTCGACTGGGTATCTGGGGCCAACGTCCTGACTTTC. This rearrangement joins TRBV18 to TRBJ2-6; no clear D. Trimming took 4 bases from V and 1 from J, leaving 11 bases between them. Looked up from germline, CDR1 is KGHSH and CDR2 is LQKENI. This CDR3 is built from 16 residues.

The chain joins TRBV5-6 to TRBJ2-7, with unresolved D. The CDR3 is 14 residues long. The ends were cut back, 4 bases at V and 7 bases at J, with 18 bases in the middle. The V gene's germline CDR1 is SGHDT and CDR2 YYEEEE. In DNA form, the CDR3 reads TGTGCCAGCAGCACCCGCGAACAGTTCTGGGAGCAGTACTTC. Its translation is CASSTREQFWEQYF. The entire variable domain, with the rest obtained from reference TRBV5-6 and TRBJ2-7, is as follows: DAGVTQSPTHLIKTRGQQVTLRCSPKSGHDTVSWYQQALGQGPQFIFQYYEEEERQRGNFPDRFSGHQFPNYSSELNVNALLLGDSALYLCASSTREQFWEQYFGPGTRLTVT.

The V call is TRBV5-1, the J call TRBJ2-7, with TRBD1 identical over 10 bases. The length of the CDR3 is 15 residues. CDR1 and CDR2 from the germline V gene are SGHRS and YFSETQ. The junction had 12 bases not matched to a gene; V was cut back by 0 bases and J by 12 bases. CDR3 residues: CASSLAGTGASEGYF. The CDR3 nucleotides are TGCGCCAGCAGCTTGGCCGGGACAGGGGCTTCTGAGGGGTACTTC.

The chain uses TRBV3-1 (or the pseudogene TRBV3-2) and TRBJ2-7, with D possibly TRBD1 on 6 matching bases. Germline-derived CDR1 and CDR2 are LGHDT and YNNKEL (reference sequence). CDR3 length: 14 amino acids. Deletions cut 7 bases from V and 5 bases from J, with 18 bases between. The CDR3 region is CASTVEGQIHEQYF. Here the CDR3 DNA reads TGTGCCAGCACCGTCGAAGGACAGATCCACGAGCAGTACTTC.

This clone was counted ten times or more. The chain employs TRBV5-1 and TRBJ1-6; possibly TRBD1 for D (5 bases). This CDR3 comprises 18 residues. The V gene lost 4 bases and the J gene lost 8 bases, with 25 bases spanning the gap. Germline V CDR1 and CDR2: SGHRS, YFSETQ. CDR3 nucleotide sequence: TGCGCCAGCAGCCCCCGCCCGATAGGGGTCAGTAGGCATTCACCCCTCCACTTT. Its translation is CASSPRPIGVSRHSPLHF.

The rearrangement links TRBV7-6 to TRBJ2-1; a possible D gene is TRBD2 (5 bases). The CDR3 has 13 residues. Between the trimmed V and J ends, which lost 1 base and 9 bases, there was a span of 10 bases. Per the germline V gene, CDR1 is SGHVS and CDR2 is FNYEAQ. CDR3 coding DNA: TGTGCCAGCAGCTTAGAAAGACTATCTGAGCAGTTCTTC. It is translated as CASSLERLSEQFF. The full variable domain, its missing parts supplied by reference TRBV7-6 and TRBJ2-1, is GAGVSQSPRYKVTKRGQDVALRCDPISGHVSLYWYRQALGQGPEFLTYFNYEAQQDKSGLPNDRFSAERPEGSISTLTIQRTEQRDSAMYRCASSLERLSEQFFGPGTRLTVL.

The chain uses TRBV15 and TRBJ1-5, with D tentatively TRBD1 (6 bases). V shed 4 bases and J shed 11 bases, with 18 bases lying between them. CDR1 is LNHNV, CDR2 YYDKDF, per germline (reference sequence). This CDR3 has 14 residues. CDR3 nucleotide sequence: TGTGCCACCAGCAACCGGGACACCTTTAAGTCCCAGCATTTT. It encodes CATSNRDTFKSQHF.

The chain employs TRBV6-5 and TRBJ2-1, with D unresolved. The germline CDR1 and CDR2 sequences are MNHEY and SVGAGI. V gave up 2 bases and J gave up 8 bases, with 4 bases separating them. The CDR3 is 11 residues long. CDR3 region: CASSYGHEQFF. CDR3 nucleotide sequence: TGTGCCAGCAGTTACGGCCATGAGCAGTTCTTC.

The chain uses TRBV28 and TRBJ2-7, with a weak D call TRBD1 (5 bases). The CDR3 runs 14 residues. Germline V gene data show CDR1 as MDHEN and CDR2 as SYDVKM. V was trimmed by 5 bases and J by 2 bases, leaving 13 bases between them. CDR3 nucleotides: TGTGCCAGCAGTCTCCCCAGGGAACCCTACGAGCAGTACTTC. Its protein product is CASSLPREPYEQYF.

DNA for the CDR3: TGCGCCAGCAGCTTTTTAGCGGGGGGCGGCACAGATACGCAGTATTTT. Translated: CASSFLAGGGTDTQYF. This chain connects TRBV5-1 to TRBJ2-3; TRBD2 matches 10 bases. The ends lost 2 bases at V and 1 base at J; junction bases unmatched: 4. The germline CDR1 and CDR2 sequences are SGHRS and YFSETQ. This CDR3 contains 16 residues.

The rearrangement uses TRBV6-5 and TRBJ2-3, with TRBD1 as a possible D gene (5 bases). Germline assignment: CDR1 MNHEY and CDR2 SVGAGI. V shed 0 bases and J shed 0 bases, with 7 bases lying between them. CDR3 size: 15 residues. CDR3 nucleotides: TGTGCCAGCAGTTACTCAGGACATAGCACAGATACGCAGTATTTT. Amino acids: CASSYSGHSTDTQYF.

V is TRBV5-1 and J is TRBJ2-1, with 11 positions matching TRBD2. The CDR3 covers 16 residues. Germline CDR1 reads SGHRS; CDR2 reads YFSETQ. After removal of 4 bases from V and 3 bases from J, the junction contained 6 bases not matched to a gene. The CDR3 region is CASSPTSGGHYNEQFF. The CDR3 nucleotides are TGCGCCAGCAGCCCAACTAGCGGGGGCCACTACAATGAGCAGTTCTTC.

V and J are TRBV3-1 (or the pseudogene TRBV3-2) and TRBJ2-1, with 10 bases fitting TRBD2. CDR1 is LGHDT and CDR2 is YNNKEL in the germline V gene (reference sequence). This CDR3 is 15 amino acids long. With V trimmed by 1 base and J by 6 bases, 3 bases remained unmatched. The CDR3 nucleotides read TGTGCCAGCAGCCAAGGAGCGGGGGGGTTCAATGAGCAGTTCTTC. This gives the protein CASSQGAGGFNEQFF.

The chain is built from TRBV6-5 and TRBJ1-1; D remains ambiguous. The CDR3 length is 14 residues. The V gene's germline CDR1 is MNHEY and CDR2 SVGAGI. The V and J ends lost 0 bases and 0 bases respectively, with 5 bases between them. This chain's CDR3 is CASSYSAVNTEAFF. The CDR3 DNA is TGTGCCAGCAGTTACTCGGCGGTGAACACTGAAGCTTTCTTT.

This chain links TRBV29-1 with TRBJ1-1, with no clear D. Trimming cost V 3 bases and J 2 bases, with 13 bases left between them. This CDR3 region has 14 residues. Germline V lookup: CDR1 SQVTM, CDR2 ANQGSEA. The CDR3, as DNA: TGCAGCGTTGACGAGACGGGAGGTAACACTGAAGCTTTCTTT. Encoded protein: CSVDETGGNTEAFF.

This chain's CDR3 is CASARVGLVNEKLFF. The CDR3, as DNA: TGTGCCAGCGCCAGGGTGGGGCTGGTAAATGAAAAACTGTTTTTT. This chain joins TRBV6-5 and TRBJ1-4, with D perhaps TRBD1 (5 bases). CDR1 is MNHEY and CDR2 is SVGAGI in the germline V gene. The germline V and J ends were trimmed by 8 bases and 5 bases, with 18 bases remaining between them. This CDR3 region has 15 residues.

The V call is TRBV4-2, the J call TRBJ2-2; 10 bases match TRBD2. CDR1 and CDR2 (germline): LGHNA, YNFKEQ. The V gene end was trimmed by 3 bases and the J gene end by 4 bases; junction bases not matched to a gene: 5. This CDR3 spans 16 amino acids. CDR3 nucleotides: TGTGCCAGCAGCCAGGCTAGCGGGGGAAGCACCGGGGAGCTGTTTTTT. Encoded protein: CASSQASGGSTGELFF.

This sequence joins TRBV7-8 and TRBJ2-1, with D perhaps matching TRBD1 (5 bases). V gave up 5 bases and J gave up 3 bases, with 17 bases separating them. The CDR3 covers 16 residues. Germline V lookup: CDR1 SGHVS, CDR2 FQNEAQ. The CDR3 sequence: CASSNSGWGSYNEQFF. The CDR3 region has the DNA TGTGCCAGCAGCAATTCAGGGTGGGGAAGCTACAATGAGCAGTTCTTC.

The genes are TRBV6-6 and TRBJ2-7; TRBD2 matches at 8 bases. J lost 6 bases, V lost 7 bases, and 11 bases had no gene match. This CDR3 contains 14 residues. Germline assignment: CDR1 MNHNY and CDR2 SVGAGI (reference sequence). CDR3: CASKAPGLGFEQYF. CDR3 nucleotide sequence: TGTGCCAGCAAAGCCCCGGGACTAGGTTTCGAGCAGTACTTC.

V gene TRBV5-6 combines with J gene TRBJ2-3; a weak D match, TRBD1 (5 bases). V was pared by 4 bases and J by 1 base, with 16 bases between. The CDR3 is 16 amino acids. Germline V gives CDR1 SGHDT, CDR2 YYEEEE. The CDR3 DNA sequence: TGTGCCAGCAGCCCGGGTGGGCAGGGCCGCACAGATACGCAGTATTTT. This translates into CASSPGGQGRTDTQYF.

J is TRBJ1-3 and V is TRBV5-6; the match to TRBD1 covers 8 bases. Looked up from germline, CDR1 is SGHDT and CDR2 is YYEEEE. The CDR3 contains 16 residues. J lost 0 bases, V lost 0 bases, and 2 bases had no gene match. The CDR3 sequence is CASSLDRGVSGNTIYF. CDR3 coding DNA: TGTGCCAGCAGCTTGGACAGGGGGGTCTCTGGAAACACCATATATTTT.

The rearrangement joins TRBV6-5 to TRBJ2-1, with D possibly TRBD2 on 6 matching bases. Germline lookup yields CDR1 MNHEY and CDR2 SVGAGI. The CDR3 runs 15 residues. V was clipped by 2 bases and J by 7 bases, with 15 bases between them. The CDR3 DNA reads as TGTGCCAGCAGTTACCTCCGTGGGGGGTTAAATGAGCAGTTCTTC. Amino acids: CASSYLRGGLNEQFF.

Only a few counts were recorded for this clone. The chain recombines TRBV7-9 with TRBJ1-1, with 8 bases aligning to TRBD1. The V gene's germline CDR1 is SEHNR and CDR2 FQNEAQ (reference sequence). The trim removed 6 bases at V and 4 bases at J, leaving 7 bases unmatched. The CDR3 runs 14 residues. The CDR3 DNA follows: TGTGCCAGCAGGGCCAAGACAGGGGCCACTGAAGCTTTCTTT. Its translation is CASRAKTGATEAFF.

This chain connects TRBV7-3 to TRBJ2-3, with 7 bases that match TRBD2. Per germline, CDR1 SGHTA and CDR2 FQGTGA. There are 14 residues in the CDR3. V lost 6 bases to trimming and J lost 6 bases; unmatched junction nucleotides: 9. CDR3 DNA sequence: TGTGCCAGCAGAGCTGGGGGGGATGCGGATACGCAGTATTTT. Translation: CASRAGGDADTQYF.

This clone was seen many times. The chain recombines TRBV28 with TRBJ1-5; D possibly corresponds to TRBD1 (5 bases). The ends were cut back, 4 bases at V and 0 bases at J, with 7 bases in the middle. In germline, CDR1 is MDHEN, CDR2 SYDVKM. The CDR3 sequence is 14 residues long. CDR3 protein: CASSSGGSNQPQHF. CDR3 DNA sequence: TGTGCCAGCAGTTCGGGGGGTAGCAATCAGCCCCAGCATTTT.

The CDR3 spells CASSPLIKGGEFTETQYF. For the CDR3, the DNA is TGTGCCAGCAGCCCCCTTATTAAAGGCGGGGAGTTTACGGAGACCCAGTACTTC. This chain links TRBV2 with TRBJ2-5; TRBD2 might be the D (6 bases). Germline CDR1 and CDR2: SNHLY and FYNNEI. The CDR3 totals 18 residues. Trimming took off 6 bases at V and 5 bases at J, with 28 bases between the two ends.

J is TRBJ1-6 and V is TRBV9, with 9 bases that match TRBD1. With 0 bases clipped from V and 4 bases from J, the junction kept 2 bases outside the gene matches. This CDR3 has 16 residues. Germline loops: CDR1 SGDLS, CDR2 YYNGEE. This CDR3 reads CASSVGGTGYNSPLHF. CDR3 nucleotides: TGTGCCAGCAGCGTAGGGGGGACAGGGTATAATTCACCCCTCCACTTT.

The chain has TRBV6-6 and TRBJ1-1; TRBD1 matches 8 bases. CDR3 length: 14 residues. Germline V gives CDR1 MNHNY, CDR2 SVGAGI (reference sequence). J lost 0 bases, V lost 6 bases, and 3 bases had no gene match. CDR3 region: CASSRQGLNTEAFF. As DNA, the CDR3 is TGTGCCAGCAGCCGACAGGGGTTGAACACTGAAGCTTTCTTT.

The chain combines TRBV29-1 with TRBJ1-4; D is unclear. Germline V gives CDR1 SQVTM, CDR2 ANQGSEA. V shed 0 bases and J shed 11 bases, with 10 bases lying between them. This CDR3 is built from 12 residues. The CDR3 DNA follows: TGCAGCGTTGAAGATGGGCCGGGGAAACTGTTTTTT. It codes for CSVEDGPGKLFF.